The TCR beta chain under discussion was sequenced for a study of control samples from healthy donors and cancer patients. Method: immunoSEQ multiplex PCR; TCRdb's copy keeps in-frame clones and lacks some. The sample consists of more than 150,000 clones, 90% to 95% of them appearing once. This CDR3 spans 17 amino acids. The germline gives CDR1 MGHRA, CDR2 YSYEKL. The junction had 8 bases not matched to a gene; V was cut back by 1 base and J by 2 bases. The chain employs TRBV4-1 and TRBJ1-5; 7 nucleotides align to TRBD1. The source is a man aged 18 to 30 in good health. The sample was blood. For the CDR3, the DNA is TGCGCCAGCAGCCAAGGGACAGGTTTAGATGGCAATCAGCCCCAGCATTTT. Protein: CASSQGTGLDGNQPQHF.